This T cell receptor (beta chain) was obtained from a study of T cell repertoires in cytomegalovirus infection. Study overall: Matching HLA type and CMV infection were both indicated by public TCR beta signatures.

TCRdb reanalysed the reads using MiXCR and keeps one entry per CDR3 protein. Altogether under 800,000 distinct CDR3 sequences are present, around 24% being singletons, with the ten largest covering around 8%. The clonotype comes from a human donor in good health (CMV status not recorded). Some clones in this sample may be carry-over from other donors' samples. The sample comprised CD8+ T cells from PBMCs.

The DNA for the CDR3 is TGTGCCAACTCCGGGAGGGAGGCTGAGCAGTTCTTC. Residues: CANSGREAEQFF. The V and J genes are TRBV28 and TRBJ2-1; 8 bases match TRBD2. The CDR3 has 12 residues. CDR1 is MDHEN, CDR2 SYDVKM, per germline. J lost 9 bases, V lost 10 bases, and 8 bases had no gene match.